Below, 28 T cell receptor beta chains from the same sample are listed, as sequenced in a study of blood T cell repertoires in COVID-19. Assay: immunoSEQ multiplex PCR; the TCRdb copy retains only in-frame clones and omits some. Of 200,000 to 250,000 clones listed, roughly 84% are singletons. The sequencing sample was made of peripheral blood. These receptor sequences come from a woman of 80 years or more with acute or convalescent COVID-19.

J is TRBJ2-7 and V is TRBV12-3 or TRBV12-4; D gene ambiguous. The CDR3 extends over 12 amino acids. V dropped 1 base and J dropped 3 bases, with 4 bases sitting between them. The CDR3 sequence: CASSLGIYEQYF. The DNA for the CDR3 is TGTGCCAGCAGTTTAGGTATCTACGAGCAGTACTTC.

CDR3 loop: CASTPPKESGYTF. The CDR3 DNA sequence: TGTGCCAGCACCCCCCCCAAGGAGAGCGGCTACACCTTC. The gene calls are TRBV7-4 and TRBJ1-2, with D hard to call. This CDR3 comprises 13 residues. Trimming took off 7 bases at V and 8 bases at J, with 17 bases between the two ends. CDR1 is SGHVT, CDR2 SQSDAQ, per germline.

The V gene is TRBV7-9, the J gene TRBJ2-2, with TRBD1 identical over 8 bases. The length of the CDR3 is 15 residues. J was trimmed by 3 bases and V by 6 bases; bases with no gene match: 6. Germline values: CDR1 SEHNR, CDR2 FQNEAQ (reference sequence). The CDR3 region is CASRDTTGDTGELFF. For the CDR3, the DNA is TGTGCCAGCAGGGACACGACAGGGGACACCGGGGAGCTGTTTTTT.

The rearrangement uses TRBV10-1 and TRBJ2-7; a possible D gene is TRBD1 (6 bases). V lost 10 bases and J lost 5, with 15 bases in between. The CDR3 loop spans 12 amino acids. Per germline, CDR1 WNHNN and CDR2 SYGVQD (reference sequence). In nucleotides, the CDR3 is TGCGCCACCACAGGGTCGTGGGACGAGCAGTACTTC. Its protein product is CATTGSWDEQYF.

This clone was found a few times. This chain uses TRBV5-4 with TRBJ2-7; perhaps TRBD1 as D (6 bases). V lost 1 base to trimming and J lost 7 bases, with 12 bases between them. Germline V gene lookup returns CDR1 SGHNT and CDR2 YYREEE (reference sequence). This CDR3 is 13 amino acids long. Here the CDR3 DNA reads TGTGCCAGCAGCTTGATGGGGGCTGGGGAGCAGTACTTC. Translated: CASSLMGAGEQYF.

This chain joins TRBV12-1 and TRBJ1-6; the table's D call, TRBD1, was not checked against the DNA. TRBV12-1 is recorded as a pseudogene. This CDR3 is 16 amino acids long. The CDR3 coding sequence is TGTGCCAGCAGCTCCTCCGACTCGATCAGGGGGTCACCCCTCCACTTT. It encodes CASSSSDSIRGSPLHF.

The rearrangement joins TRBV12-3 or TRBV12-4 to TRBJ1-5; the D is unclear. The CDR3 is made up of 12 amino acids. V was clipped by 6 bases and J by 1 base, with 4 bases between them. CDR3 sequence reads: CASSMSNQPQHF. The CDR3 DNA is TGTGCCAGCAGCATGAGCAATCAGCCCCAGCATTTT.

J is TRBJ2-5 and V is TRBV6-1; possible D gene TRBD2, 5 bases. The CDR3 extends over 15 amino acids. Germline-derived CDR1 and CDR2 are MNHNS and SASEGT. V was trimmed by 1 base and J by 9 bases, leaving 18 bases between them. This CDR3 is CASSEVTAAGRAQYF. As DNA, the CDR3 is TGTGCCAGCAGTGAAGTCACAGCGGCGGGTCGGGCCCAGTACTTC.

This clone has just a few counts. The V gene is TRBV28, the J gene TRBJ1-2; TRBD1 might be the D (5 bases). Germline CDR1 is MDHEN and CDR2 is SYDVKM. The CDR3 runs 12 residues. V lost 6 bases to trimming and J lost 7 bases, with 12 bases between them. DNA for the CDR3: TGTGCCAGCAGACCCTTGACAGCTGGCTACACCTTC. Its protein product is CASRPLTAGYTF.

The CDR3 region is CASSITRPTEKLFF. DNA for the CDR3: TGTGCCAGTAGTATAACCCGTCCTACCGAAAAACTGTTTTTT. V gene TRBV19 combines with J gene TRBJ1-4; D remains ambiguous. Trimming removed 2 bases at V and 8 bases at J, with 12 bases between. The germline V gene encodes CDR1 LNHDA and CDR2 SQIVND (reference sequence). CDR3 length equals 14 residues.

The rearrangement joins TRBV5-4 to TRBJ2-2; no firm D call. V lost 4 bases and J lost 8, with 15 bases in between. The CDR3 is 14 amino acids. CDR1 is SGHNT, CDR2 YYREEE, per germline (reference sequence). The CDR3 DNA reads TGTGCCAGCAGCCCCGAGCTGGCGGCGGGGGAGCTGTTTTTT. This encodes CASSPELAAGELFF.

J is TRBJ2-5 and V is TRBV10-3; TRBD2 might be the D (6 bases). Trimming stripped 8 bases from V and 4 bases from J, with 14 bases between. This CDR3 has 13 amino acids. The germline V gene encodes CDR1 ENHRY and CDR2 SYGVKD. As DNA, the CDR3 is TGTGCCATCGCCGGCGGGATAGGAGAGACCCAGTACTTC. It is translated as CAIAGGIGETQYF.

The rearrangement uses TRBV2 and TRBJ1-6, with 9 bases matching TRBD1. The CDR3 is 16 residues long. Germline-derived CDR1 and CDR2 are SNHLY and FYNNEI. V trimming: 5 bases; J trimming: 6 bases; junction bases outside the gene matches: 8. CDR3 residues: CASSPGQGTPNSPLHF. The CDR3 nucleotides read TGTGCCAGCAGTCCGGGACAGGGCACGCCTAATTCACCCCTCCACTTT.

The chain links TRBV5-4 to TRBJ2-3; TRBD2 agrees at 7 bases. CDR3 size: 15 residues. Germline trimming cut 0 bases from V and 4 bases from J; bases unmatched to any gene: 5. The germline CDR1 and CDR2 sequences are SGHNT and YYREEE (reference sequence). CDR3 protein: CASSLGGGDADTQYF. CDR3 DNA: TGTGCCAGCAGCTTGGGCGGGGGTGACGCAGATACGCAGTATTTT.

The chain has TRBV6-5 and TRBJ1-1, with D unclear. The CDR3 sequence is 13 residues long. V was shortened by 1 base and J by 3 bases, with 6 bases between the two germline ends. The V gene's germline CDR1 is MNHEY and CDR2 SVGAGI. The CDR3 bases are TGTGCCAGCAGTTACTACGGGGACACTGAAGCTTTCTTT. Translated: CASSYYGDTEAFF.

The chain combines TRBV7-2 with TRBJ2-7; possibly TRBD1 for D (6 bases). The V and J ends lost 7 bases and 4 bases respectively, with 17 bases between them. Looked up from germline, CDR1 is SGHTA and CDR2 is FQGNSA. The CDR3 spans 14 residues. CDR3 sequence: CASTYTRGSYEQYF. The CDR3, as DNA: TGTGCCAGCACCTACACCAGGGGAAGTTACGAGCAGTACTTC.

In this sample, this clone turned up once. The chain couples TRBV2 to TRBJ1-2, with 8 nucleotides matching TRBD1. V dropped 1 base and J dropped 5; count of bases not matched to a gene: 0. This CDR3 has 13 amino acids. Germline V CDR1 and CDR2: SNHLY, FYNNEI. The CDR3 DNA reads TGTGCCAGCAGTGAAGGACAGGGGTATGGCTACACCTTC. Translation gives CASSEGQGYGYTF. The whole variable domain, remainder taken from reference TRBV2 and TRBJ1-2, is EPEVTQTPSHQVTQMGQEVILRCVPISNHLYFYWYRQILGQKVEFLVSFYNNEISEKSEIFDDQFSVERPDGSNFTLKIRSTKLEDSAMYFCASSEGQGYGYTFGSGTRLTVV.

The chain couples TRBV3-1 (or the pseudogene TRBV3-2) to TRBJ2-5; TRBD2 aligns across 8 bases. Trimming cost V 0 bases and J 5 bases; bases outside gene matches: 5. This CDR3 has 15 amino acids. CDR1 is LGHDT and CDR2 is YNNKEL in the germline V gene (reference sequence). In nucleotides, the CDR3 is TGTGCCAGCAGCCAAGATAACGGGGGGGGTGAGACCCAGTACTTC. Residues: CASSQDNGGGETQYF.

The genes are TRBV3-1 (or the pseudogene TRBV3-2) and TRBJ2-6; D remains ambiguous. The CDR3 runs to 17 residues. Germline V gene data show CDR1 as LGHDT and CDR2 as YNNKEL (reference sequence). V lost 0 bases, J lost 2 bases, and 11 bases lay in between. CDR3 in amino acids: CASSQDIRFPGANVLTF. CDR3 in DNA: TGTGCCAGCAGCCAAGATATCAGGTTCCCTGGGGCCAACGTCCTGACTTTC.

V is TRBV7-8 and J is TRBJ2-7; the match to TRBD2 covers 7 bases. The ends lost 1 base at V and 1 base at J; junction bases unmatched: 4. This CDR3 has 15 residues. Germline V gives CDR1 SGHVS, CDR2 FQNEAQ. CDR3 protein: CASSLGGGLSYEQYF. The CDR3 DNA sequence: TGTGCCAGCAGCTTAGGCGGGGGACTTTCCTACGAGCAGTACTTC.

The gene calls are TRBV25-1 and TRBJ2-3; 7 bases are shared with TRBD1. The germline CDR1 and CDR2 sequences are MGHDK and SYGVNS. This CDR3 is 16 amino acids long. The ends lost 2 bases at V and 4 bases at J; junction bases unmatched: 9. The CDR3 DNA sequence: TGTGCCAGCAGTGAACCCAGAGGGGGCAGCGCAGATACGCAGTATTTT. This encodes CASSEPRGGSADTQYF.

The chain couples TRBV19 to TRBJ1-1; D is possibly TRBD1 (6 bases). Germline CDR1 is LNHDA and CDR2 is SQIVND (reference sequence). This CDR3 comprises 15 residues. V was trimmed by 6 bases and J by 5 bases, leaving 19 bases between them. In nucleotides, the CDR3 is TGTGCCAGTAGATCCATCACAGGGAGAGGGACTGAAGCTTTCTTT. Translated: CASRSITGRGTEAFF.

The chain uses TRBV6-5 and TRBJ1-6; the D gene is possibly TRBD1 (5 bases). CDR1 and CDR2 from the germline V gene are MNHEY and SVGAGI. Trimming stripped 6 bases from V and 9 bases from J, with 18 bases between. The CDR3 sequence is 15 residues long. CDR3 amino acids: CASSTPLGVPSPLHF. In DNA, the CDR3 is TGTGCCAGCAGCACACCTCTAGGGGTTCCTTCACCCCTCCACTTT.

This chain joins TRBV28 and TRBJ1-5; the D gene is possibly TRBD1 (6 bases). Trimming pared 1 base from V and 6 bases from J, leaving 13 bases between. The germline V gene encodes CDR1 MDHEN and CDR2 SYDVKM. The CDR3 sequence is 15 residues long. CDR3 in DNA: TGTGCCAGCAGTTTATCGGGGGGGGGCGGTCAGCCCCAGCATTTT. Translated: CASSLSGGGGQPQHF.

The V call is TRBV6-5, the J call TRBJ1-2; 8 bases line up with TRBD1. From germline, CDR1 is MNHEY and CDR2 SVGAGI. Trimming removed 6 bases from V and 3 bases from J; junction bases left unmatched: 6. This CDR3 spans 14 amino acids. The CDR3, as DNA: TGTGCCAGCAGCGCGGACAGGGTCGACTATGGCTACACCTTC. This gives the protein CASSADRVDYGYTF.

The chain joins TRBV6-6 to TRBJ2-7; 13 bases are shared with TRBD2. CDR1 is MNHNY and CDR2 is SVGAGI in the germline V gene (reference sequence). The CDR3 length is 15 residues. The trim removed 5 bases at V and 6 bases at J, leaving 7 bases unmatched. Here the CDR3 DNA reads TGTGCCAGCAGTCCCCGGACTAGCGGGGGAACCGAGCAGTACTTC. Protein product: CASSPRTSGGTEQYF.

The chain joins TRBV19 to TRBJ2-6; the match to TRBD1 covers 7 bases. V was clipped by 6 bases and J by 0 bases; unmatched bases: 8. This CDR3 has 17 amino acids. Germline assignment: CDR1 LNHDA and CDR2 SQIVND (reference sequence). The chain's CDR3 is CASRRQGSASGANVLTF. The CDR3 DNA reads TGTGCCAGTAGGAGACAGGGTTCTGCCTCTGGGGCCAACGTCCTGACTTTC.

The chain combines TRBV6-4 with TRBJ2-1, with D perhaps matching TRBD2 (6 bases). CDR1 is MRHNA and CDR2 is SNTAGT in the germline V gene. This CDR3 spans 14 amino acids. Trimming cost V 11 bases and J 2 bases, with 16 bases left between them. Written as DNA, the CDR3 is TGTGCCTTATGCCGCGGGGCTCCCTACAATGAGCAGTTCTTC. Translated, it gives CALCRGAPYNEQFF.